The source of this TCR beta chain is a study of blood T cell repertoires in COVID-19. Study as a whole: Spain, Italy and the United States supplied samples that represented acute and convalescent COVID-19. The cDNA or gDNA used as material had been derived from T cells, B-cell-depleted T cells, or PBMCs.

The germline V gene has CDR1 GTSNPN and CDR2 SVGIG (reference sequence). The CDR3 totals 12 residues. Of note for this clone: At one boundary the junction diverges from the germline segment, which might be a read error.

Data came from immunoSEQ multiplex PCR; TCRdb stores just in-frame clones and leaves some out. Among about 300,000 clones listed, around 84% were seen once. The sequence derives from a young man who had recovered from COVID-19. The sequencing sample was made of PBMCs or T cells enriched from blood (not recorded which). The V gene is TRBV30, the J gene TRBJ2-7, with TRBD2 as a possible D gene (5 bases). CDR3 in DNA: TGTGCCTGGACGGGATCCTCCCACGAGCAGTACTTC. The encoded protein is CAWTGSSHEQYF. Full variable domain (rest looked up from reference TRBV30 and TRBJ2-7): SQTIHQWPATLVQPVGSPLSLECTVEGTSNPNLYWYRQAAGRGLQLLFYSVGIGQISSEVPQNLSASRPQDRQFILSSKKLLLSDSGFYLCAWTGSSHEQYFGPGTRLTVT.